This TCR beta chain was identified during a study of blood T cell repertoires in COVID-19. The CDR3 has 13 amino acids. With 3 bases clipped from V and 0 bases from J, the junction kept 1 base outside the gene matches. From germline, CDR1 is GTSNPN and CDR2 SVGIG (reference sequence). Assay used: immunoSEQ multiplex PCR; TCRdb lists only in-frame clones, some missing. The data contain fewer than 350,000 clones, less than 85% of them singletons. The TCR was taken from a woman aged 50 to 60 who had recovered from COVID-19. Source material: PBMCs or T cells enriched from blood (not recorded which). The chain is built from TRBV30 and TRBJ1-2; 7 bases fit TRBD1. Here the CDR3 DNA reads TGTGCCTGGAGAGGGGGCCCTAACTATGGCTACACCTTC. Its translation is CAWRGGPNYGYTF.